This T cell receptor beta chain stems from a study of Ad26.COV2.S vaccination and SARS-CoV-2 variants. Turning to the study itself: Ad26.COV2.S given intramuscularly, once or twice 56 days apart.

TCRdb's copy holds only in-frame clones and misses some; the assay was immunoSEQ multiplex PCR. The sample carries roughly 320,000 clones, about 86% recorded once. Described treatment: around 19 received Ad26.COV2.S at low or high dose, single or two shots; about five received placebo; per-sample allocation not given. Sampling happened 63 days after the first vaccine or placebo injection. An 18-55-year-old adult in Boston served as donor. The germline CDR1 and CDR2 sequences are MGHDK and SYGVNS. The V end was cut by 1 base, the J end by 3 bases, with 16 bases between. The CDR3 runs to 17 residues. The receptor was isolated from a person between 18 and 60 years old who received the Ad26.COV2.S COVID-19 vaccine or a placebo. V is TRBV25-1 and J is TRBJ2-1; D might be TRBD1 or TRBD2, each matching 6 bases. The sample here was peripheral blood, taken in a trial of Ad26.COV2.S vaccine versus placebo. The chain's CDR3 is CASSELKGGDNYNEQFF. DNA of the CDR3: TGTGCCAGCAGTGAATTAAAGGGCGGGGACAACTACAATGAGCAGTTCTTC.